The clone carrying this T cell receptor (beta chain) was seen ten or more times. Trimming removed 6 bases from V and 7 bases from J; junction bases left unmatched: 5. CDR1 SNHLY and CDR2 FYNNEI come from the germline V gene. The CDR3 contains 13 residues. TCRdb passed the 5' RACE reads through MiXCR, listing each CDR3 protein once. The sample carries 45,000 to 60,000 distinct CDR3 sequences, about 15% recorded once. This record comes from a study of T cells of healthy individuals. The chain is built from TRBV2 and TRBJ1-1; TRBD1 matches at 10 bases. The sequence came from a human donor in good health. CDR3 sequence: CASSRGQGLEAFF. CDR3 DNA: TGTGCCAGCAGCCGGGGACAGGGGCTTGAAGCTTTCTTT.